This entry describes one T cell receptor (beta chain). Its cognate antigen is unknown. The sample belongs to a study of T cells in pancreatic ductal adenocarcinoma. The CDR3 extends over 16 amino acids. V lost 4 bases, J lost 0 bases, and 4 bases stayed unmatched. Germline CDR1 is MNHNS and CDR2 is SASEGT. Profiling relied on immunoSEQ multiplex PCR, and the TCRdb table lists in-frame clones only, not all of them. The profile shows 7,500 to 9,000 clones, about 90% of them singletons. The study's findings and limits: Blood clonality (about 0.07) did not differ significantly from tumor (approximately 0.12). Tumor samples had fewer productive templates and 7.5 to 9.5-fold fewer unique clonotypes than blood.

Selected pancreatic ductal adenocarcinoma patients had undergone surgery without neoadjuvant therapy. The source of this sequence is a human donor with pancreatic ductal adenocarcinoma. The J gene is TRBJ2-2, the V gene TRBV6-1; 8 nucleotides line up with TRBD1. Specimen: PBMCs. The CDR3 loop is CASSARTGTNTGELFF. The CDR3 coding sequence is TGTGCCAGCAGTGCCAGGACAGGGACGAACACCGGGGAGCTGTTTTTT.